Shown below are 22 T cell receptor beta chains from a single sample sequenced in a study of blood T cell repertoires in COVID-19. Assay: immunoSEQ multiplex PCR; the TCRdb copy retains only in-frame clones and omits some. This table has over 15,000 clones, 85% appearing once. The sample comprised peripheral blood. All receptors come from a man older than 75 with acute or convalescent COVID-19.

The chain has TRBV5-4 and TRBJ1-2; D may be TRBD1 (6 bases). Germline loops: CDR1 SGHNT, CDR2 YYREEE (reference sequence). V was cut by 5 bases and J by 5 bases, with 16 bases left in between. This CDR3 spans 14 amino acids. The CDR3 region is CASRSRGLAYGYTF. CDR3 nucleotide sequence: TGTGCCAGCAGATCCAGGGGCTTGGCGTATGGCTACACCTTC.

The chain is built from TRBV30 and TRBJ2-5, with 7 bases that match TRBD2. V gave up 8 bases and J gave up 4 bases; unmatched junction bases: 13. The CDR3 is 14 residues long. Germline-derived CDR1 and CDR2 are GTSNPN and SVGIG (reference sequence). This chain's CDR3 is CALGSGAQGETQYF. The CDR3 nucleotides are TGTGCCCTGGGGAGCGGGGCGCAGGGAGAGACCCAGTACTTC.

This clone was counted a single time. This chain uses TRBV28 with TRBJ2-3, with D perhaps TRBD2 (5 bases). This CDR3 has 15 amino acids. Germline values: CDR1 MDHEN, CDR2 SYDVKM. Trimming cost V 4 bases and J 1 base, with 12 bases left between them. The CDR3 region has the DNA TGTGCCAGCAGTTCTCCCCCCGGGGGCACAGATACGCAGTATTTT. Translating it yields CASSSPPGGTDTQYF.

The chain is built from TRBV5-1 and TRBJ1-1; TRBD1 might be the D (5 bases). The germline V gene has CDR1 SGHRS and CDR2 YFSETQ. This CDR3 comprises 14 residues. V lost 0 bases, J lost 6 bases, and 12 bases lay in between. Here the CDR3 DNA reads TGCGCCAGCAGCTTGGCGGGGGAGTTTGCTGAAGCTTTCTTT. It specifies CASSLAGEFAEAFF. Variable domain in full (rest from reference TRBV5-1 and TRBJ1-1): KAGVTQTPRYLIKTRGQQVTLSCSPISGHRSVSWYQQTPGQGLQFLFEYFSETQRNKGNFPGRFSGRQFSNSRSEMNVSTLELGDSALYLCASSLAGEFAEAFFGQGTRLTVV.

This clone was seen a single time. This sequence joins TRBV3-1 (or the pseudogene TRBV3-2) and TRBJ1-1; D remains unclear. Trimming stripped 5 bases from V and 6 bases from J, with 19 bases between. This CDR3 is built from 15 residues. Germline V gives CDR1 LGHDT, CDR2 YNNKEL (reference sequence). CDR3 loop: CASSSGGGYLSEAFF. CDR3 bases: TGTGCCAGCAGCTCAGGAGGAGGGTATCTATCTGAAGCTTTCTTT.

The genes are TRBV28 and TRBJ1-5; D ambiguous. Deletions cut 3 bases from V and 6 bases from J, with 9 bases between. This CDR3 has 13 residues. Per germline, CDR1 MDHEN and CDR2 SYDVKM. The CDR3 DNA reads TGTGCCAGCAGTTTCCTTTTTAGTCAGCCCCAGCATTTT. Translating it yields CASSFLFSQPQHF.

The chain links TRBV27 to TRBJ1-6; TRBD1 might be the D (5 bases). V gave up 4 bases and J gave up 4 bases, with 5 bases separating them. From germline, CDR1 is MNHEY and CDR2 SMNVEV (reference sequence). There are 13 residues in the CDR3. CDR3 sequence: CASSSGYNSPLHF. The CDR3 DNA is TGTGCCAGCAGTTCAGGGTATAATTCACCCCTCCACTTT.

This rearrangement joins TRBV14 to TRBJ2-1, with TRBD2 matching over 9 bases. CDR1 is SGHDN, CDR2 FVKESK, per germline. Trimming at V came to 5 bases and at J to 2 bases, leaving 4 bases not matched to a gene. This CDR3 has 15 amino acids. CDR3 sequence: CASSIAGVTYNEQFF. Here the CDR3 DNA reads TGTGCCAGCAGCATAGCGGGGGTAACCTACAATGAGCAGTTCTTC.

The chain joins TRBV10-1 to TRBJ2-7; 8 bases are shared with TRBD2. The ends lost 6 bases at V and 6 bases at J; junction bases unmatched: 19. Germline V lookup: CDR1 WNHNN, CDR2 SYGVQD (reference sequence). The CDR3 is 17 residues long. The CDR3 sequence is CASRYLPPKRGTSEQYF. The CDR3 DNA reads as TGCGCCAGCAGGTACCTCCCCCCAAAGCGGGGGACCTCCGAGCAGTACTTC.

The chain is built from TRBV4-2 and TRBJ1-5; 10 bases fit TRBD1. After removal of 3 bases from V and 3 bases from J, the junction contained 5 bases not matched to a gene. The CDR3 is 16 amino acids. Per the germline V gene, CDR1 is LGHNA and CDR2 is YNFKEQ. The CDR3: CASSQFGQGVNQPQHF. The CDR3 DNA reads TGTGCCAGCAGCCAGTTCGGACAGGGGGTCAATCAGCCCCAGCATTTT.

The CDR3 DNA follows: TGTGCCAGCAGCCCAGGGACACTGGACAATGAGCAGTTCTTC. This gives the protein CASSPGTLDNEQFF. The rearrangement links TRBV7-2 to TRBJ2-1; tentatively, D is TRBD1 (6 bases). The CDR3 contains 14 residues. Germline CDR1 and CDR2: SGHTA and FQGNSA. Trimming pared 5 bases from V and 5 bases from J, leaving 13 bases between.

This chain uses TRBV6-5 with TRBJ1-2, with D tentatively TRBD1 (5 bases). Germline V gene lookup returns CDR1 MNHEY and CDR2 SVGAGI. This CDR3 is 14 amino acids long. The V and J ends lost 6 bases and 4 bases respectively, with 15 bases between them. The CDR3 region has the DNA TGTGCCAGCAGGGGACGTTGGAGGGTCTATGGCTACACCTTC. Its translation is CASRGRWRVYGYTF.

V usage is TRBV7-8 and J usage is TRBJ2-2, with unresolved D. Trimming pared 9 bases from V and 0 bases from J, leaving 11 bases between. Germline V CDR1 and CDR2: SGHVS, FQNEAQ. This CDR3 region has 14 residues. The CDR3 nucleotides read TGTGCCAGTTCGGTCACCTCGAACACCGGGGAGCTGTTTTTT. Its protein product is CASSVTSNTGELFF.

The rearrangement links TRBV21-1 to TRBJ2-1; the D call of TRBD1 is as the table states it, not checked on the DNA. TRBV21-1 is a pseudogene. The CDR3 length is 15 residues. Written as DNA, the CDR3 is TGTGCCAGCAGCAAAATACAGGGGGCTTACAATGAGCAGTTCTTC. Translated: CASSKIQGAYNEQFF.

This chain connects TRBV6-5 to TRBJ1-4, with no clear D. In germline, CDR1 is MNHEY, CDR2 SVGAGI. Between the trimmed V and J ends, which lost 11 bases and 3 bases, there was a span of 13 bases. CDR3 length equals 13 residues. The DNA of the CDR3 is TGTGCCGGAGGGAGGGCGCCTAATGAAAAACTGTTTTTT. It is translated as CAGGRAPNEKLFF.

This chain links TRBV9 with TRBJ2-2; a possible D gene is TRBD2 (5 bases). The CDR3 has 15 residues. Trimming removed 4 bases from V and 2 bases from J, with 12 bases in between. CDR1 and CDR2 from the germline V gene are SGDLS and YYNGEE. The CDR3 DNA follows: TGTGCCAGCAGCCCCGGGGAGTCAAACACCGGGGAGCTGTTTTTT. Its translation: CASSPGESNTGELFF.

The V and J genes are TRBV28 and TRBJ2-4, with a tentative D call TRBD2 (7 bases). The CDR3 loop spans 15 amino acids. The germline V gene encodes CDR1 MDHEN and CDR2 SYDVKM. V was cut by 6 bases and J by 1 base, with 13 bases left in between. CDR3: CASSGGGGAKNIQYF. For the CDR3, the DNA is TGTGCCAGCAGCGGGGGAGGGGGTGCCAAAAACATTCAGTACTTC.

The V and J genes are TRBV6-5 and TRBJ1-2; a weak D match, TRBD1 (5 bases). The CDR3 is made up of 13 amino acids. Germline lookup yields CDR1 MNHEY and CDR2 SVGAGI. Trimming left V 6 bases short and J 6 bases short, with 14 bases between. Here the CDR3 reads CASRSLGGNGYTF. The CDR3 nucleotides are TGTGCCAGCAGGTCATTGGGGGGAAATGGCTACACCTTC.

This sequence joins TRBV11-2 and TRBJ1-1, with D perhaps TRBD1 (5 bases). V shed 1 base and J shed 3 bases, with 9 bases lying between them. This CDR3 is built from 14 residues. From germline, CDR1 is SGHAT and CDR2 FQNNGV. CDR3 protein: CASSLVRRDTEAFF. CDR3 sequence (DNA): TGTGCCAGCAGCTTAGTTCGCAGGGACACTGAAGCTTTCTTT.

The chain links TRBV6-1 to TRBJ1-5; D not certain. The germline gives CDR1 MNHNS, CDR2 SASEGT. V shed 3 bases and J shed 7 bases, with 16 bases lying between them. This CDR3 has 15 amino acids. The CDR3 sequence is CASSDPVFSPQPQHF. The CDR3 nucleotides read TGTGCCAGCAGTGACCCCGTCTTTTCCCCGCAGCCCCAGCATTTT.

The chain carries TRBV7-3 and TRBJ2-1, with TRBD2 matching 12 bases. This CDR3 comprises 15 residues. Germline CDR1 and CDR2: SGHTA and FQGTGA. The junction had 3 bases not matched to a gene; V was cut back by 5 bases and J by 4 bases. The CDR3 DNA sequence: TGTGCCAGCAGCACACTAGCGGGGGGATACAATGAGCAGTTCTTC. Its translation: CASSTLAGGYNEQFF.

The J gene is TRBJ2-7, the V gene TRBV7-2, with 7 bases fitting TRBD1. Germline trimming cut 2 bases from V and 1 base from J; bases unmatched to any gene: 2. The CDR3 runs to 14 residues. Germline assignment: CDR1 SGHTA and CDR2 FQGNSA. The CDR3 protein is CASSLLGQSYEQYF. CDR3 in DNA: TGTGCCAGCAGCTTATTGGGACAGTCCTACGAGCAGTACTTC.